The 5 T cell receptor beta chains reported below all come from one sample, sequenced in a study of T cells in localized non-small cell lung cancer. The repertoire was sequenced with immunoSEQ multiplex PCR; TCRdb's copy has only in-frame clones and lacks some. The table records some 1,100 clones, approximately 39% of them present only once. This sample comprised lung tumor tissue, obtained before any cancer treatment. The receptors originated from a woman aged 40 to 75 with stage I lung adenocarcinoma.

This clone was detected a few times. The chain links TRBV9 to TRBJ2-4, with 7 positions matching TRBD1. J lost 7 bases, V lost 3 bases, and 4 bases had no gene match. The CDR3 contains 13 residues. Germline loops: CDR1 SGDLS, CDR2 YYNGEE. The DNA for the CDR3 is TGTGCCAGCAGCGCCGGGACAGAGAACATTCAGTACTTC. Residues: CASSAGTENIQYF.

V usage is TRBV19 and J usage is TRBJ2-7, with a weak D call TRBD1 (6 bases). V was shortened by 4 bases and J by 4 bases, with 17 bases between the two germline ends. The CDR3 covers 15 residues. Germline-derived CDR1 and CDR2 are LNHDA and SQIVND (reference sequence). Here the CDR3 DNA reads TGTGCCAGTAGTACCGGGACACGGCCTCCTTACGAGCAGTACTTC. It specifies CASSTGTRPPYEQYF. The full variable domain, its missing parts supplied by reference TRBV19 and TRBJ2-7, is DGGITQSPKYLFRKEGQNVTLSCEQNLNHDAMYWYRQDPGQGLRLIYYSQIVNDFQKGDIAEGYSVSREKKESFPLTVTSAQKNPTAFYLCASSTGTRPPYEQYFGPGTRLTVT.

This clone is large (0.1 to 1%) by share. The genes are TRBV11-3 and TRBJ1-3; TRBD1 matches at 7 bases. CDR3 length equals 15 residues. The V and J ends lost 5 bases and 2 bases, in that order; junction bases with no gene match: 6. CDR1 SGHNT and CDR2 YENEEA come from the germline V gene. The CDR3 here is CASSDRAEAGNTIYF. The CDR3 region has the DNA TGTGCCAGCAGCGACAGGGCGGAAGCTGGAAACACCATATATTTT.

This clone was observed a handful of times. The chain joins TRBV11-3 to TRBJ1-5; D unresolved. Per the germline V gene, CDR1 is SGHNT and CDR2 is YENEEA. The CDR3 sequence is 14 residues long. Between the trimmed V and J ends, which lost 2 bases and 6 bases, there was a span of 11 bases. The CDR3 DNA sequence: TGTGCCAGCAGCTTACCGTTTCTGCTTCAGCCCCAGCATTTT. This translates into CASSLPFLLQPQHF.

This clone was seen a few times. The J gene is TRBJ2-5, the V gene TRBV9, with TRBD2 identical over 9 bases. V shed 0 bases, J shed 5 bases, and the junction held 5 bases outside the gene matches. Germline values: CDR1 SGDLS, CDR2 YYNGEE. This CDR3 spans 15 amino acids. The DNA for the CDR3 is TGTGCCAGCAGCGTAGGTAGCGGGGGTTGGGAGACCCAGTACTTC. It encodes CASSVGSGGWETQYF.